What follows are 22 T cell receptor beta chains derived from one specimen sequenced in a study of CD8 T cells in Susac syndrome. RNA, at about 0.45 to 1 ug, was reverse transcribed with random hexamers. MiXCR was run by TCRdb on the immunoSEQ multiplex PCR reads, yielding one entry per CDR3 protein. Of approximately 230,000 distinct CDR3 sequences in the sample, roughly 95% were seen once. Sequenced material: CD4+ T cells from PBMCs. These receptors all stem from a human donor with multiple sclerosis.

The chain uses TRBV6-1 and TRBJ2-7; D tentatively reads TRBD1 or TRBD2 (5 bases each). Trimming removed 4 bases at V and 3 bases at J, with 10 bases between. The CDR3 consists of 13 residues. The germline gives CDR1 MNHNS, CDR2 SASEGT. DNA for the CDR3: TGTGCCAGCAGTGCGGGACCCGGCTACGAGCAGTACGTC. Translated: CASSAGPGYEQYV.

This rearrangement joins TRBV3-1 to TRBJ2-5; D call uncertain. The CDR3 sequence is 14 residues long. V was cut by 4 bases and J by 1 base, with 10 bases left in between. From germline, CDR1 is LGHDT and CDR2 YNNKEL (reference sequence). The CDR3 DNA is TGTGCCAGCAGCCCCCCAGGCCGCCAAGAGACCCAGTACTTC. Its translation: CASSPPGRQETQYF.

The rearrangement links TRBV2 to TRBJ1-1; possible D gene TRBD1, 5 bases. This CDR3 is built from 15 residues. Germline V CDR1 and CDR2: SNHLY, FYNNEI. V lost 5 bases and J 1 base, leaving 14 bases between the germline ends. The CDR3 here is CASSSRAGTNTEAFF. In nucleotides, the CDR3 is TGTGCCAGCAGTTCTAGAGCAGGGACGAACACTGAAGCTTTCTTT.

In nucleotides, the CDR3 is TGCGCCTGCCGGGACACCCAAGAGACCCAGTACTTC. It specifies CACRDTQETQYF. The chain links TRBV5-1 to TRBJ2-5; weak D call: TRBD1 (6 bases). Trimming left V 10 bases short and J 1 base short, with 11 bases between. From germline, CDR1 is SGHRS and CDR2 YFSETQ. The CDR3 runs to 12 residues.

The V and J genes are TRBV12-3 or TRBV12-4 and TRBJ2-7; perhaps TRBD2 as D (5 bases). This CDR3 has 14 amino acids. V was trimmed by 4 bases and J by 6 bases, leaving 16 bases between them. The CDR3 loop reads CASSSLALPTEQYV. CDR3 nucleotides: TGTGCCAGCAGTTCATTAGCGCTTCCCACCGAGCAGTACGTC.

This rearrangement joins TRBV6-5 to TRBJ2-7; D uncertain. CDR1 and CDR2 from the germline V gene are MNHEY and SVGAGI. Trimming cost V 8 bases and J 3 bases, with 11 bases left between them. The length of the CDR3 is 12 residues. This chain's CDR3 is CASLGPRYEQYF. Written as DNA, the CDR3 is TGTGCCAGCCTCGGCCCCCGCTACGAGCAGTACTTC.

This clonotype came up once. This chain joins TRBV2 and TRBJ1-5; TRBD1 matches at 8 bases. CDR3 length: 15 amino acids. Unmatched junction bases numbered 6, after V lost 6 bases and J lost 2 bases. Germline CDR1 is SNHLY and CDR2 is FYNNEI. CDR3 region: CASRKDRVGNQPQHF. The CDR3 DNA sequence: TGTGCCAGCAGAAAGGACAGGGTGGGCAATCAGCCCCAGCATTTT.

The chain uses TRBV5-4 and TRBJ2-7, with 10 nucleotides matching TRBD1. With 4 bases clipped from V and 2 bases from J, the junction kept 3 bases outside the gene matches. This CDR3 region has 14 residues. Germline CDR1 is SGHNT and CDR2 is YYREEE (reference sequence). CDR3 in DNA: TGTGCCAGCAGCCAGGGACAGGGGCCCTACGAGCAGTACTTC. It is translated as CASSQGQGPYEQYF. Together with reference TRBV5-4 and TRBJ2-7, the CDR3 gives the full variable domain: ETGVTQSPTHLIKTRGQQVTLRCSSQSGHNTVSWYQQALGQGPQFIFQYYREEENGRGNFPPRFSGLQFPNYSSELNVNALELDDSALYLCASSQGQGPYEQYFGPGTRLTVT.

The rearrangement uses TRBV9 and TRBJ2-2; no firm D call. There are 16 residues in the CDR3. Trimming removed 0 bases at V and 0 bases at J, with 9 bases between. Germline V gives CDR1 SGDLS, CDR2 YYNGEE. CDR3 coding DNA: TGTGCCAGCAGCGTAGGAAGCTTGACGAACACCGGGGAGCTGTTTTTT. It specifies CASSVGSLTNTGELFF.

The CDR3 region has the DNA TGCGCCAGCAGCTTACCGGATTCACCCCTCCACTTT. The encoded protein is CASSLPDSPLHF. J is TRBJ1-6 and V is TRBV5-1; D gene unclear. This CDR3 contains 12 residues. The germline gives CDR1 SGHRS, CDR2 YFSETQ. V lost 2 bases to trimming and J lost 8 bases, with 5 bases between them.

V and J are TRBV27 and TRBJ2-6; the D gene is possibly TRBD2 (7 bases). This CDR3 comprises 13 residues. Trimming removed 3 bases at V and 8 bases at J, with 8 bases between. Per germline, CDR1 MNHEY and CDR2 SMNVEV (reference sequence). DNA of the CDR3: TGTGCCAGCAGTTTGGGGGGGCCCAACGTCCTGACTTTC. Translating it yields CASSLGGPNVLTF.

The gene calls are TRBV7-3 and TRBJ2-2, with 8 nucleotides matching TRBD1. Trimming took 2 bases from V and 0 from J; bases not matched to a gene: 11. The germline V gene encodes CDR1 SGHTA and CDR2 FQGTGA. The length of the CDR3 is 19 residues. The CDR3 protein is CASSLGQGETKANTGELFF. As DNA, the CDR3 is TGTGCCAGCAGCTTAGGACAGGGCGAAACTAAAGCGAACACCGGGGAGCTGTTTTTT.

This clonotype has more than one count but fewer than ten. CDR3 loop: CASSLAGVNQPQHF. Here the CDR3 DNA reads TGTGCCAGCAGTTTGGCGGGCGTCAATCAGCCCCAGCATTTT. This chain joins TRBV27 and TRBJ1-5; D remains ambiguous. Trimming shortened V by 3 bases and J by 3 bases, and 9 bases separated the two germline ends. The germline V gene has CDR1 MNHEY and CDR2 SMNVEV (reference sequence). The CDR3 covers 14 residues.

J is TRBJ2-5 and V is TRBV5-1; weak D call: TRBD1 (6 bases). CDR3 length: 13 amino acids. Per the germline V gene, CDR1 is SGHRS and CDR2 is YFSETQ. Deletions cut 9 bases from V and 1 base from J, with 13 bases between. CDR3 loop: CATRLGGQETQYF. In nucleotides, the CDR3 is TGCGCCACCCGCTTAGGGGGCCAAGAGACCCAGTACTTC.

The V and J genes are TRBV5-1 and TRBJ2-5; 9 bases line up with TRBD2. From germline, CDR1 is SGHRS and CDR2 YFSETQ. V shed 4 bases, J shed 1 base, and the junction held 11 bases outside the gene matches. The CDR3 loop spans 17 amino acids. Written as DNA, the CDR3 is TGCGCCAGCAGCCTACCCACAGCGGGAGGACCCCAAGAGACCCAGTACTTC. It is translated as CASSLPTAGGPQETQYF.

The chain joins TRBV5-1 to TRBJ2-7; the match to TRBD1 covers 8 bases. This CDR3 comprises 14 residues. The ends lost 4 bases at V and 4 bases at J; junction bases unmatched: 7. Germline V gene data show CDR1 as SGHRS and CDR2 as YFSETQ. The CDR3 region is CASSAPDRVYEQYF. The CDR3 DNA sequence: TGCGCCAGCAGCGCACCGGACAGGGTTTACGAGCAGTACTTC.

DNA of the CDR3: TGTGCCAGCAGTCAAACCTCAGCGGGAACCAAAAACATTCAGTACTTC. Its protein is CASSQTSAGTKNIQYF. The chain uses TRBV6-1 and TRBJ2-4; 7 bases line up with TRBD2. The CDR3 is made up of 16 amino acids. The V segment lost 5 bases and the J segment 2 bases; nucleotides outside the gene matches: 9. Looked up from germline, CDR1 is MNHNS and CDR2 is SASEGT.

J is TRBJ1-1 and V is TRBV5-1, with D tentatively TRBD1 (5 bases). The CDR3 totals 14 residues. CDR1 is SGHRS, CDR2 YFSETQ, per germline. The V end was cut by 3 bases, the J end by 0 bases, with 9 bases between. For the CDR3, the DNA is TGCGCCAGCAGCTCGGACACTTTGAACACTGAAGCTTTCTTT. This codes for CASSSDTLNTEAFF. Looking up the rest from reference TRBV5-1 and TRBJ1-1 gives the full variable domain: KAGVTQTPRYLIKTRGQQVTLSCSPISGHRSVSWYQQTPGQGLQFLFEYFSETQRNKGNFPGRFSGRQFSNSRSEMNVSTLELGDSALYLCASSSDTLNTEAFFGQGTRLTVV.

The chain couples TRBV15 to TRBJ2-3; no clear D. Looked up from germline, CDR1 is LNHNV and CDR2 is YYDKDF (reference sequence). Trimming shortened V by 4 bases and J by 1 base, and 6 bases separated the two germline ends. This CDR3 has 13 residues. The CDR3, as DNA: TGTGCCACCAGCATCGGAGGCACAGATACGCAGTATTTT. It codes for CATSIGGTDTQYF. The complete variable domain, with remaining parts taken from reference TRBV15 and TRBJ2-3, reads DAMVIQNPRYQVTQFGKPVTLSCSQTLNHNVMYWYQQKSSQAPKLLFHYYDKDFNNEADTPDNFQSRRPNTSFCFLDIRSPGLGDTAMYLCATSIGGTDTQYFGPGTRLTVL.

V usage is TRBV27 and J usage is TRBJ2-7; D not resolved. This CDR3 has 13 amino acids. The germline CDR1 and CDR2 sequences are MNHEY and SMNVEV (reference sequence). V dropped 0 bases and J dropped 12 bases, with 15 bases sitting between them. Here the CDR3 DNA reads TGTGCCAGCAGTTTATCGGTTTTAGGGCAGTTGTACGTC. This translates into CASSLSVLGQLYV.

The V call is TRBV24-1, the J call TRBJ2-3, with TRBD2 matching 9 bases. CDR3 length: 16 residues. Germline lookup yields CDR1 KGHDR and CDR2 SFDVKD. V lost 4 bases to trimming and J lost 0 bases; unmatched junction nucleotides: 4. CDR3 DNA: TGTGCCACCAGTGACCGACTAGCGGAGAGCACAGATACGCAGTATTTT. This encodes CATSDRLAESTDTQYF.

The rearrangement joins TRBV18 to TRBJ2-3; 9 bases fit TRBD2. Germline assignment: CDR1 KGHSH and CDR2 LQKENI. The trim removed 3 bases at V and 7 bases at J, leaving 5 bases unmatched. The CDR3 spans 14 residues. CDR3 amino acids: CASSPGTSPHTQYF. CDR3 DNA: TGTGCCAGCTCACCTGGGACTAGCCCGCATACGCAGTATTTT.